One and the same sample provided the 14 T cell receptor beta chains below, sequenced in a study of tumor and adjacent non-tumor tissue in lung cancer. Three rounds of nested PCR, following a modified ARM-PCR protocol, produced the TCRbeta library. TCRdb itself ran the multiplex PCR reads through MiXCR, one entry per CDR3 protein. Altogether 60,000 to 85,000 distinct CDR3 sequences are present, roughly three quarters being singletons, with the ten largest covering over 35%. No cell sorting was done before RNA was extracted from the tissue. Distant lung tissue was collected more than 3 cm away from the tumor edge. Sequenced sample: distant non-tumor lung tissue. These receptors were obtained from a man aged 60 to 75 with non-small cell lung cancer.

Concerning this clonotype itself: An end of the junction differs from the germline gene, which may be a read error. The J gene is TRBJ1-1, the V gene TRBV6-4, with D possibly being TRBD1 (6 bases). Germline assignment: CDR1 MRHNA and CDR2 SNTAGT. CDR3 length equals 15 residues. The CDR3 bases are TGTGCCAGCAAAAACGAGGACAGTATGAACACTGAAGCTCTCTTT. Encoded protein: CASKNEDSMNTEALF.

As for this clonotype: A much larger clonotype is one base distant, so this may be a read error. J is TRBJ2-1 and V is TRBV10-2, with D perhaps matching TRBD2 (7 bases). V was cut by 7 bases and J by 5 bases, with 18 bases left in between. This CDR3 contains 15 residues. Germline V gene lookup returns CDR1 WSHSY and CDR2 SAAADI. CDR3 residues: CASIRGGGTNNEQFF. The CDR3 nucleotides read TGCGCCAGCATCAGGGGCGGGGGAACGAACAATGAGCAGTTCTTC.

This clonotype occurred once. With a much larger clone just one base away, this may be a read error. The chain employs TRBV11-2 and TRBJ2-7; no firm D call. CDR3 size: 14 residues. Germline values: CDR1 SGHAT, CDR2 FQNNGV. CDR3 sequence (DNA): TGTGCCAGCAGCAAGGATGTGATTAGCTACAAGCAGTACTTC. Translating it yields CASSKDVISYKQYF.

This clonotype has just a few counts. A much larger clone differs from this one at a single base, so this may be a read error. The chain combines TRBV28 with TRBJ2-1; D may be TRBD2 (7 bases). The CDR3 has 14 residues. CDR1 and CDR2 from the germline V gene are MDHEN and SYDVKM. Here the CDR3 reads CASRGNRDYNDQFF. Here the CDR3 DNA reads TGTGCCAGCAGAGGGAACAGGGACTACAATGATCAGTTCTTC.

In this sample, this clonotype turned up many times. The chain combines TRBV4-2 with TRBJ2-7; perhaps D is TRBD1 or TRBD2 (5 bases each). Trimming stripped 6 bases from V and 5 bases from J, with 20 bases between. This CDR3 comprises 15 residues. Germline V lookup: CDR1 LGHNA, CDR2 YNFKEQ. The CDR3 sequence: CASRHGAGARDEQYF. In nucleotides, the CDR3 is TGTGCCAGCAGACACGGGGCCGGGGCCCGGGACGAGCAGTACTTC.

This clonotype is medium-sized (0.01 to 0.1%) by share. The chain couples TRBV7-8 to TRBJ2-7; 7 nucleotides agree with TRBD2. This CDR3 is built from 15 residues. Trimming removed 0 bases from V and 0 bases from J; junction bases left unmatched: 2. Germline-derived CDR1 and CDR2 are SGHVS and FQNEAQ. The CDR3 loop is CASSLAGGSSYEQYF. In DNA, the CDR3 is TGTGCCAGCAGCTTAGCGGGAGGGAGCTCCTACGAGCAGTACTTC. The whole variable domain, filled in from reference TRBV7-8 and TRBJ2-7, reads GAGVSQSPRYKVAKRGQDVALRCDPISGHVSLFWYQQALGQGPEFLTYFQNEAQLDKSGLPSDRFFAERPEGSVSTLKIQRTQQEDSAVYLCASSLAGGSSYEQYFGPGTRLTVT.

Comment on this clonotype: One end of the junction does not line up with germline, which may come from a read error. The CDR3 spells CSVAGNSEVFF. CDR3 nucleotides: TGCAGTGTTGCAGGGAACAGTGAAGTTTTCTTT. The chain is built from TRBV20-1 and TRBJ1-1; possibly TRBD1 for D (5 bases). CDR3 length equals 11 residues. Per the germline V gene, CDR1 is DFQATT and CDR2 is SNEGSKA (reference sequence).

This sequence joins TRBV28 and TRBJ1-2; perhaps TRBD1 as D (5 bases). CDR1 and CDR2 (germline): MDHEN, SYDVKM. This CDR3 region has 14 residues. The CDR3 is CDSRPLGTKNGYTF. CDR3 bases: TGTGATAGCAGACCACTAGGGACCAAAAATGGCTACACCTTC.

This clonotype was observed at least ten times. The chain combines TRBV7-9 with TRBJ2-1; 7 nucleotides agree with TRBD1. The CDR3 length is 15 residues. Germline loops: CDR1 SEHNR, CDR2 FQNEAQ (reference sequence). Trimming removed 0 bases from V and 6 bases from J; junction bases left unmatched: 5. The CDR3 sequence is CASSLASGTANEQFF. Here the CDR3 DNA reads TGTGCCAGCAGCTTAGCTTCCGGGACAGCCAATGAGCAGTTCTTC.

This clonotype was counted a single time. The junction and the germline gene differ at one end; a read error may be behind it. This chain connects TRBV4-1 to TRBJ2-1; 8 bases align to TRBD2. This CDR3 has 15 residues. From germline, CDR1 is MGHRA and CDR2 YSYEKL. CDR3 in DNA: TGCGCCGGCAGCGTCCCTAGCGGGTCCTACAATGAGCACTTCTTC. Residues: CAGSVPSGSYNEHFF.

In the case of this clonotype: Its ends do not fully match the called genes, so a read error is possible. CDR3 in amino acids: CASSCSRRETAERYF. The CDR3 DNA follows: TGTGCCAGCAGTTGCTCGAGGCGTGAGACGGCCGAGCGGTACTTC. V is TRBV6-5 and J is TRBJ2-7; D not resolved. Germline loops: CDR1 MNHEY, CDR2 SVGAGI. CDR3 size: 15 residues.

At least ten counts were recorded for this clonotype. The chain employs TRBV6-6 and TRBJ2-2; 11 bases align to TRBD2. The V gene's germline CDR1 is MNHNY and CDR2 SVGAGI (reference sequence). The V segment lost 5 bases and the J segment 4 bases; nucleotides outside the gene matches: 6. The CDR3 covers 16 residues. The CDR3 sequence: CASSERGLAGTGELFF. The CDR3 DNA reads TGTGCCAGCAGTGAGCGAGGACTAGCGGGCACCGGGGAGCTGTTTTTT.

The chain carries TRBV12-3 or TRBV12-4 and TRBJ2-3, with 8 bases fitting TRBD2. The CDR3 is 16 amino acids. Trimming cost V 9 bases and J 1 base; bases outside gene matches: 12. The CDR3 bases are TGTGCCAGGAGGCCGGGACTAGGGTCCTGCACAGATACGCAGTATTTT. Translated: CARRPGLGSCTDTQYF.

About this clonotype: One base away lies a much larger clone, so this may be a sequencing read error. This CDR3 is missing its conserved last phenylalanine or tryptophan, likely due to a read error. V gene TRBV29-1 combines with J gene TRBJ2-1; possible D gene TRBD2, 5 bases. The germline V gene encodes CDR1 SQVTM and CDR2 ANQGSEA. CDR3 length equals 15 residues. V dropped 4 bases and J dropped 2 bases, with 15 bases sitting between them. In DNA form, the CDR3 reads TGCAGCGTTGGAGGGAAGGCCCGCACCTACAATGAGCAGTTCCTC. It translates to CSVGGKARTYNEQFL.